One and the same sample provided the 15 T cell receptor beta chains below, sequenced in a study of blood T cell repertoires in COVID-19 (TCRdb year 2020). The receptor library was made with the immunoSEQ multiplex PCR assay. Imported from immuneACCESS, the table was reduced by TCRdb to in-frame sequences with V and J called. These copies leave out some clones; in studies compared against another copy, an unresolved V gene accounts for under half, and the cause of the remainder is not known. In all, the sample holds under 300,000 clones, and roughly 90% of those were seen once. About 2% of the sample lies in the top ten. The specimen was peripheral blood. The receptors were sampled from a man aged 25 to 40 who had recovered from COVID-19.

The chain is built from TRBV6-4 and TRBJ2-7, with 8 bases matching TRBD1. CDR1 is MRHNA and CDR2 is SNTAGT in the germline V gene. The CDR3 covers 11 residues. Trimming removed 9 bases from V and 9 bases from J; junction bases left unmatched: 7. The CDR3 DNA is TGTGCCAGTTACAGGGGGGAATGGCAGTACTTC. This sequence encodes CASYRGEWQYF.

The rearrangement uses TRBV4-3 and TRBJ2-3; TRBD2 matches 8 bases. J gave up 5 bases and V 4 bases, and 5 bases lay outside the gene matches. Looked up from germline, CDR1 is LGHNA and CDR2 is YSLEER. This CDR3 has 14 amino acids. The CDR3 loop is CASSRAGVVDTQYF. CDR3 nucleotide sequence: TGCGCCAGCAGCCGAGCGGGGGTAGTAGATACGCAGTATTTT.

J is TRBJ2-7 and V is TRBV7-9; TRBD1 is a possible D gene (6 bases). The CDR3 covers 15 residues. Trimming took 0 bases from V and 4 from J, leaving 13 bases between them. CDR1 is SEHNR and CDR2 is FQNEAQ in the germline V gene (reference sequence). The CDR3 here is CASSLALGTYYEQYF. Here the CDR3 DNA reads TGTGCCAGCAGCTTAGCGCTGGGGACATATTACGAGCAGTACTTC.

CDR3 in DNA: TGTGCCAGCAGCCCTCGCACAGATACGCAGTATTTT. The encoded protein is CASSPRTDTQYF. The chain employs TRBV9 and TRBJ2-3; D is ambiguous. Per the germline V gene, CDR1 is SGDLS and CDR2 is YYNGEE. This CDR3 is 12 amino acids long. The ends were cut back, 4 bases at V and 1 base at J, with 4 bases in the middle.

In nucleotides, the CDR3 is TGTGCCAGCAGTGAAGACAGTCAAGAGACCCAGTACTTC. The encoded protein is CASSEDSQETQYF. The V gene is TRBV2, the J gene TRBJ2-5; no clear D gene. Trimming left V 1 base short and J 2 bases short, with 5 bases between. From germline, CDR1 is SNHLY and CDR2 FYNNEI. The CDR3 extends over 13 amino acids.

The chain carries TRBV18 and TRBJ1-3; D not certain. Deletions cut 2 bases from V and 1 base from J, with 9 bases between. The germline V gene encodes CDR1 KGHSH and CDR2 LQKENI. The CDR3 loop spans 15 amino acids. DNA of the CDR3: TGTGCCAGCTCACCATCTGGGAGTTCTGGAAACACCATATATTTT. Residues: CASSPSGSSGNTIYF.

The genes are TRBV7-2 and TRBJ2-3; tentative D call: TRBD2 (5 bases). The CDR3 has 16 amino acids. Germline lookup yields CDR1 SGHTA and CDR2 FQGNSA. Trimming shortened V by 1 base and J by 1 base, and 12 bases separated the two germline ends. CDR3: CASSLGLWGGTDTQYF. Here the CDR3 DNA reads TGTGCCAGCAGCTTAGGGTTGTGGGGAGGCACAGATACGCAGTATTTT.

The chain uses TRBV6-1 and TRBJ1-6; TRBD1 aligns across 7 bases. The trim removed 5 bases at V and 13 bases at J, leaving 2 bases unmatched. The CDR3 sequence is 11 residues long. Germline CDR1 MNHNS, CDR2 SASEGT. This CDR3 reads CASSQQGPLHF. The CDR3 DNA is TGTGCCAGCAGTCAACAGGGGCCCCTCCACTTT.

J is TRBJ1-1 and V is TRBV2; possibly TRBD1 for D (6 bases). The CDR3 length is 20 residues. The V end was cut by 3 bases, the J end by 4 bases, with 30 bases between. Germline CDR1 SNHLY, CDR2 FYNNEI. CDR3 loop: CASSDISTSKTRVGATEAFF. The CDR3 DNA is TGTGCCAGCAGTGATATCTCGACATCAAAAACAAGGGTGGGGGCCACTGAAGCTTTCTTT.

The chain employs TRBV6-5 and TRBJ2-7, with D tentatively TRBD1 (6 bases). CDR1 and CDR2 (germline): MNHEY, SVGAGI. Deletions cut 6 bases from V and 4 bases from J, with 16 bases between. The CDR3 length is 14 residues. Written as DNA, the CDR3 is TGTGCCAGCAGGGTCCAGGGACACCGGTACGAGCAGTACTTC. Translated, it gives CASRVQGHRYEQYF.

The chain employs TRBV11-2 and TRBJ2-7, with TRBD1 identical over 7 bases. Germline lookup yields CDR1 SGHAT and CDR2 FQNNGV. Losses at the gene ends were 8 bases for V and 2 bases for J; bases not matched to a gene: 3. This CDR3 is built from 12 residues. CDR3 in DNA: TGTGCCAGCCGGGACAGCACCTACGAGCAGTACTTC. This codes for CASRDSTYEQYF.

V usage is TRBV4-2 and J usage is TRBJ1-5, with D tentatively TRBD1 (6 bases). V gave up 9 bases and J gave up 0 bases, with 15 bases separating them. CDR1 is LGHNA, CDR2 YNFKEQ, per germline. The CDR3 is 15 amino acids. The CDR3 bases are TGTGCCAGTTCCACAGGGATTAATAGCAATCAGCCCCAGCATTTT. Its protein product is CASSTGINSNQPQHF.

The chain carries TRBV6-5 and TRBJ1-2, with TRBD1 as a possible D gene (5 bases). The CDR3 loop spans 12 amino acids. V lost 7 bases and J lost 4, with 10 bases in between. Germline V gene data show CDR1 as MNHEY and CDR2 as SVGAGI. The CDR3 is CASILDSYGYTF. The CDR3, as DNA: TGTGCCAGCATCCTCGACAGCTATGGCTACACCTTC.

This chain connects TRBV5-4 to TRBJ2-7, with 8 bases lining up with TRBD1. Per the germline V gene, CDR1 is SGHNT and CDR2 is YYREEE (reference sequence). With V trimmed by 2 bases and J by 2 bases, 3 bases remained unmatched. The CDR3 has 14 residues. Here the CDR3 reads CASSFRTGTYEQYF. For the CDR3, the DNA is TGTGCCAGCAGCTTCCGGACAGGGACCTACGAGCAGTACTTC.

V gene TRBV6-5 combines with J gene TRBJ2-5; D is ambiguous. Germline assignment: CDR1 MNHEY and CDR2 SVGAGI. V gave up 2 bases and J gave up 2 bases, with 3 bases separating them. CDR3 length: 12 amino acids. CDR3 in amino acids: CASSYPQETQYF. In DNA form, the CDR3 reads TGTGCCAGCAGTTACCCTCAAGAGACCCAGTACTTC.